The entry below gives a single T cell receptor beta chain sequence along with its context. These data are taken from a study of CD8+ T cells in alopecia areata. Following RNA extraction, reverse transcription yielded cDNA that acted as the sequencing template. TCRdb's copy holds only in-frame clones and misses some; the assay was immunoSEQ multiplex PCR. The repertoire has about 210,000 clones, roughly three fifths of them found once; the top ten carry about 1.2%. The length of the CDR3 is 13 residues. Per the germline V gene, CDR1 is SQVTM and CDR2 is ANQGSEA. V dropped 7 bases and J dropped 0; count of bases not matched to a gene: 6. As for treatment: oral pan-JAK inhibitor, 5-10 mg twice daily.

This sample comprised CD4+ T cells sorted from blood, obtained between weeks 43 and 45, from a patient treated with tofacitinib. The TCR sequence derives from a human donor with alopecia areata. The chain links TRBV29-1 to TRBJ2-7; 7 bases agree with TRBD1. The CDR3 coding sequence is TGCAGCGCATCACAGGGGAGCTCCTACGAGCAGTACTTC. Translating gives CSASQGSSYEQYF.